This T cell receptor (beta chain) was obtained from a study of PD-L1 blockade in urothelial cancer. Germline V gene sequence: CDR1 SGHRS, CDR2 YFSETQ. Trimming stripped 3 bases from V and 6 bases from J, with 16 bases between. The CDR3 runs to 15 residues. Here immunoSEQ multiplex PCR was the method, and the copy in TCRdb shows in-frame clones only, minus some. The sample has about 90,000 clones; 85% to 95% are singletons. The chain combines TRBV5-1 with TRBJ2-1; perhaps TRBD2 as D (5 bases). The specimen comprised PBMCs, sampled around atezolizumab (anti-PD-L1) treatment. The clonotype originates from a man aged 55 to 70 with urothelial cancer. In nucleotides, the CDR3 is TGCGCCAGCAGCTACTCACGGGGTCCGGGCAATGAGCAGTTCTTC. Residues: CASSYSRGPGNEQFF.